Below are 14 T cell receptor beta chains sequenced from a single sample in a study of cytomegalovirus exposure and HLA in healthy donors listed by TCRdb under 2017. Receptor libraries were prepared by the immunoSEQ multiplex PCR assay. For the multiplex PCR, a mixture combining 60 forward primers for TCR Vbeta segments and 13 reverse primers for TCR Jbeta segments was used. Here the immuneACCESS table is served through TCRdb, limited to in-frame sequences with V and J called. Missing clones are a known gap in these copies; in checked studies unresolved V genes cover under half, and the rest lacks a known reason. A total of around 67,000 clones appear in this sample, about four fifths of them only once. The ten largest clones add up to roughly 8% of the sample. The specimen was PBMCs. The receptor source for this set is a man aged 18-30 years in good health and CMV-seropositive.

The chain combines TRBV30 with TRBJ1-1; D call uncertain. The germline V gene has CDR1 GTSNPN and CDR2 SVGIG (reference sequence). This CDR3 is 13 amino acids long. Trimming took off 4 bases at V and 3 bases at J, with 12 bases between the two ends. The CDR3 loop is CAWNPGPYTEAFF. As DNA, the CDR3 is TGTGCCTGGAATCCGGGTCCTTACACTGAAGCTTTCTTT.

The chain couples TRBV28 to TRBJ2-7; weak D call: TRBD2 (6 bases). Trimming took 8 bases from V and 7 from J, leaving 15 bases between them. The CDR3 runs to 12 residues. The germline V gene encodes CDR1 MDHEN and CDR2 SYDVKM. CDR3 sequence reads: CASGNAGREQYF. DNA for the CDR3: TGTGCCAGCGGGAACGCGGGGAGGGAGCAGTACTTC.

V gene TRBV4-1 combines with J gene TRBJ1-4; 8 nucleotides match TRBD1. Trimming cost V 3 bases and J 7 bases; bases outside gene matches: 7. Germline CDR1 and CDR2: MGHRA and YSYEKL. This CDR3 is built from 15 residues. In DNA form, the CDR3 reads TGCGCCAGCAGCCAGGGTCAGGGGGCGGGTGAAAAACTGTTTTTT. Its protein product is CASSQGQGAGEKLFF.

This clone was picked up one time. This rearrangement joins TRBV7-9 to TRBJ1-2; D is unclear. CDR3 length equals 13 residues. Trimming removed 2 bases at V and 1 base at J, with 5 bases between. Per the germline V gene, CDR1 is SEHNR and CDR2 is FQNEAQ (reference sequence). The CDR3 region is CASSLTVNYGYTF. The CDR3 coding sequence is TGTGCCAGCAGCTTAACAGTTAACTATGGCTACACCTTC.

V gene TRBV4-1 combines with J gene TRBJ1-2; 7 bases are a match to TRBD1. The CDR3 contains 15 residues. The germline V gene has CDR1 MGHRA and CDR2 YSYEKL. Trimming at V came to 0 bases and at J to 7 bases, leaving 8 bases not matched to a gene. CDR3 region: CASSQETGARGGYTF. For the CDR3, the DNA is TGCGCCAGCAGCCAAGAAACAGGGGCTCGGGGTGGCTACACCTTC.

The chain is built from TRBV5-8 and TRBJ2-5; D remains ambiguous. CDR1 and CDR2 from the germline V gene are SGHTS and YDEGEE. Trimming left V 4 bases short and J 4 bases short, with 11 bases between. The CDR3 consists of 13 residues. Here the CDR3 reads CASSPRLGETQYF. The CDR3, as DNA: TGTGCCAGCAGCCCACGACTGGGAGAGACCCAGTACTTC.

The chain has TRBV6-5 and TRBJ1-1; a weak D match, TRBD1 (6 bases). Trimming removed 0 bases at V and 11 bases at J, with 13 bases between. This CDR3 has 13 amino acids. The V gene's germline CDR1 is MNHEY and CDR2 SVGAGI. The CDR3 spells CASSYSGGGQAFF. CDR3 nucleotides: TGTGCCAGCAGTTACTCGGGAGGGGGGCAGGCTTTCTTT.

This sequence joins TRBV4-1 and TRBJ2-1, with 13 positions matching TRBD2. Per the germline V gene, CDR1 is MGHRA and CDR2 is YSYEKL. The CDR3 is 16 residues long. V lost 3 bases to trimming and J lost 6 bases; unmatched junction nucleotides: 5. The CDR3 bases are TGCGCCAGCAGCCATCATACTAGCGGGAGGGCCAATGAGCAGTTCTTC. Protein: CASSHHTSGRANEQFF.

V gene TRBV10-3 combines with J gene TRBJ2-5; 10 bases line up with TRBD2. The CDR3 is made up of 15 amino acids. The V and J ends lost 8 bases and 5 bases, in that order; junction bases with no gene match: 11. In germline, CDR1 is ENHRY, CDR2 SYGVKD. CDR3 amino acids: CAIGGKSGGAETQYF. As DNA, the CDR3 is TGTGCCATCGGCGGTAAAAGCGGGGGGGCCGAGACCCAGTACTTC.

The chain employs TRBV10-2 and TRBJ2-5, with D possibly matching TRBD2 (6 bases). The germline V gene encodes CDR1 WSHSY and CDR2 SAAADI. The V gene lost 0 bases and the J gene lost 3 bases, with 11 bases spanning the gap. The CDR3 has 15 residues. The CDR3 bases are TGCGCCAGCAGTGAGTCGGGCGGAGGGAAAGAGACCCAGTACTTC. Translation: CASSESGGGKETQYF.

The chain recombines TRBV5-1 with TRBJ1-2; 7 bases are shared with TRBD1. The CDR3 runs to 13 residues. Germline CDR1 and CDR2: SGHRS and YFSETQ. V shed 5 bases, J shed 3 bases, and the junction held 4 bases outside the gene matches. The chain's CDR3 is CASSDRDDYGYTF. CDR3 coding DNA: TGCGCCAGCAGTGACAGGGACGACTATGGCTACACCTTC.

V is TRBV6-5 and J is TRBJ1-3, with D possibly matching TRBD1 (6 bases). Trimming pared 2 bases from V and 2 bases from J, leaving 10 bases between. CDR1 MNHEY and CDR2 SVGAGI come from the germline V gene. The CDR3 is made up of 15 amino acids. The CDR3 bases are TGTGCCAGCAGTTACGCGACAGGCCCTGGAAACACCATATATTTT. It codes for CASSYATGPGNTIYF.

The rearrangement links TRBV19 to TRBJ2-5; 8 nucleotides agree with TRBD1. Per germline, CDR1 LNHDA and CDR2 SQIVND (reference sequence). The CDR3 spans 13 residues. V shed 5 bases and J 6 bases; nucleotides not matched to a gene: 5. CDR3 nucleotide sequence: TGTGCCAGTAGTGTGGACAGGGAAAAGACCCAGTACTTC. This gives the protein CASSVDREKTQYF.

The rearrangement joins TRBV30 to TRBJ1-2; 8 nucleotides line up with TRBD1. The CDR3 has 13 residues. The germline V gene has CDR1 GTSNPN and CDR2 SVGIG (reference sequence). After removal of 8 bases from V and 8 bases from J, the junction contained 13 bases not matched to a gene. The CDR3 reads CARAAGTGNGYTF. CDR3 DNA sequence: TGTGCCCGCGCCGCCGGGACAGGCAACGGCTACACCTTC.